Sequencing of this T cell receptor (beta chain) was carried out in a study of cytomegalovirus exposure and HLA in healthy donors. Study-wide background: From 150 million to 200 million T cells, an earlier analysis saw 90 million to 130 million unique TCR beta sequences.

This clone occurred a few times. The primer mix had 60 Vbeta and 13 Jbeta primers. Profiling relied on immunoSEQ multiplex PCR, and the TCRdb table lists in-frame clones only, not all of them. Of about 120,000 clones in the sample, about 76% were seen once. Material for sequencing was PBMCs. This TCR was recovered from a man in his fifties or sixties in good health and CMV-seropositive.

The DNA of the CDR3 is TGCGCCAGCAGCGTTAGCGGTAGCTACGAGCAGTACTTC. Translation gives CASSVSGSYEQYF. V and J are TRBV5-1 and TRBJ2-7, with D maybe TRBD2 (6 bases). The CDR3 consists of 13 residues. Looked up from germline, CDR1 is SGHRS and CDR2 is YFSETQ. Trimming took off 4 bases at V and 3 bases at J, with 11 bases between the two ends.